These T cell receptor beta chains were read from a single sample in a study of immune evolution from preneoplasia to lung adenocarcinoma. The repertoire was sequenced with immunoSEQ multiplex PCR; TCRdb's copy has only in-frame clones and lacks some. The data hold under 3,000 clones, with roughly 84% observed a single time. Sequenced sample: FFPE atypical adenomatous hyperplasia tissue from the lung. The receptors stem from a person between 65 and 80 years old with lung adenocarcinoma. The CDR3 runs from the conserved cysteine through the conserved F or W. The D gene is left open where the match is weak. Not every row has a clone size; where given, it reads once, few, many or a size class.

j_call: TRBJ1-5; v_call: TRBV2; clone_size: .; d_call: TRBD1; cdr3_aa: CASSKGQGNQPQHF; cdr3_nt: TGTGCCAGCAGTAAGGGACAGGGGAATCAGCCCCAGCATTTT
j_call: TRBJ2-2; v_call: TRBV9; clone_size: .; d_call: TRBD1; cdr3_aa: CASSVGATRTGGGTGELFF; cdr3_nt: TGTGCCAGCAGCGTAGGCGCGACTAGGACAGGGGGAGGCACCGGGGAGCTGTTTTTT
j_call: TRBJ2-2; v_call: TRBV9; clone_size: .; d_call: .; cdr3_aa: CASSVTGTATGELFF; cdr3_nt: TGTGCCAGCAGCGTAACCGGGACCGCGACCGGGGAGCTGTTTTTT
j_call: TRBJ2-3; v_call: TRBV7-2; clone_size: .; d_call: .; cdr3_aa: CASSRNQAGSTDTQYF; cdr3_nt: TGTGCCAGCAGTCGGAACCAGGCAGGGAGCACAGATACGCAGTATTTT
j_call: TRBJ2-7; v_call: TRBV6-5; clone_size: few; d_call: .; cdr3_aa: CASSAHRDEQYF; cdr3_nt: TGTGCCAGCTCCGCTCACAGGGACGAGCAGTACTTC
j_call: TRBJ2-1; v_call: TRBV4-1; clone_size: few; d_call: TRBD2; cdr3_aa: CASSQGLAGYNEQFF; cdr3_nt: TGCGCCAGCAGCCAAGGACTAGCGGGCTACAATGAGCAGTTCTTC
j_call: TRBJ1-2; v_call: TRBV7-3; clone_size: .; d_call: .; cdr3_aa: CASSLTGGYGYTF; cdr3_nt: TGTGCCAGCAGCTTAACAGGGGGCTATGGCTACACCTTC
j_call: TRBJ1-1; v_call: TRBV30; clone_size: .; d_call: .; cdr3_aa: CAWTRQETEAFF; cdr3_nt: TGTGCCTGGACGCGTCAGGAGACTGAAGCTTTCTTT
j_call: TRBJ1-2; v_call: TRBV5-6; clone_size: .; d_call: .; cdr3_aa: CASSDSGAYGYTF; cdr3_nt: TGTGCCAGCAGCGACAGTGGCGCCTATGGCTACACCTTC
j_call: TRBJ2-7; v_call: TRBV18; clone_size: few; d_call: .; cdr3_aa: CASSPEVPSSYEQYF; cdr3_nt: TGTGCCAGCTCACCCGAGGTCCCCAGCTCCTACGAGCAGTACTTC
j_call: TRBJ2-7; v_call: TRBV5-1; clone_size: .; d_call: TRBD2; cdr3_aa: CASSSVTSKSSYEQYF; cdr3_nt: TGCGCCAGCAGCTCTGTGACTAGCAAAAGCTCCTACGAGCAGTACTTC
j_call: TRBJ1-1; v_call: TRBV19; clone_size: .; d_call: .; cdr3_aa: CASTNPRAAVPEAFF; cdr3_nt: TGTGCCAGTACAAACCCCCGGGCGGCCGTACCAGAAGCTTTCTTT
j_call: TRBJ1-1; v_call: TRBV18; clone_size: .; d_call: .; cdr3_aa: CASSRTVTLNTEAFF; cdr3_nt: TGTGCCAGCTCAAGGACAGTCACCTTGAACACTGAAGCTTTCTTT
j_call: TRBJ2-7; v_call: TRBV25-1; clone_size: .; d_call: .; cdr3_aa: CASSGVGGHEQYF; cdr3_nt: TGTGCCAGCAGTGGGGTTGGGGGCCACGAGCAGTACTTC
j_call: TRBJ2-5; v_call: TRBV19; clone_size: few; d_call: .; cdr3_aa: CASRGGWGHQETQYF; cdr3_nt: TGTGCCAGCCGTGGGGGTTGGGGACACCAAGAGACCCAGTACTTC
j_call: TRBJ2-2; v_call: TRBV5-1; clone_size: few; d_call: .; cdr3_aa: CASSFSVTGSLSGELFF; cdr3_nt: TGCGCCAGCAGCTTTTCTGTGACGGGATCGCTTTCCGGGGAGCTGTTTTTT
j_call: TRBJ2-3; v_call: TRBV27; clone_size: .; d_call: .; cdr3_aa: CASSDTDTQYF; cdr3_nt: TGTGCCAGCAGTGACACAGATACGCAGTATTTT